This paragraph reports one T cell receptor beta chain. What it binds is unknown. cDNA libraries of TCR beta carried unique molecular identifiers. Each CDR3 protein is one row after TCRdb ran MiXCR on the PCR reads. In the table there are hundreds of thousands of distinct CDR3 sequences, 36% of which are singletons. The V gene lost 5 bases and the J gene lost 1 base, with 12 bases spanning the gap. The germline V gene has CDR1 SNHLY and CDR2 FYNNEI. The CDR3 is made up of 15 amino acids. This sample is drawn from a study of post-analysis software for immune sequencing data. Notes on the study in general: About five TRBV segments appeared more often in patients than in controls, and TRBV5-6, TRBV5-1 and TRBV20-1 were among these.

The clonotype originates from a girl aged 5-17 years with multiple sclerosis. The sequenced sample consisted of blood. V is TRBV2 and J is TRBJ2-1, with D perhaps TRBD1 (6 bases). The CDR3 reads CASSRTGQSYNEQFF. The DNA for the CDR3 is TGTGCCAGCAGTAGAACAGGGCAATCCTACAATGAGCAGTTCTTC.